This T cell receptor (beta chain) was identified in a study of T cells in Graves' hyperthyroidism and ophthalmopathy. The source material, RNA transcripts, was used to amplify TCR beta CDR3 regions. When the TCR CDR3 underwent first-round RT-PCR, the HTBI primer set was used. One entry per CDR3 protein results from TCRdb running MiXCR on the multiplex PCR reads. The sample lists some 700,000 distinct CDR3 sequences; 15% to 20% were seen once. V shed 3 bases and J 3 bases; nucleotides not matched to a gene: 2. This CDR3 is built from 15 residues. Germline-derived CDR1 and CDR2 are LGHDT and YNNKEL (reference sequence). This clonotype was seen a handful of times.

J is TRBJ2-7 and V is TRBV3-1; TRBD2 agrees at 13 bases. This clonotype was sampled from a man aged 50-60 years with Graves' hyperthyroidism. Sequencing used blood. CDR3 protein: CASSHGTSGNYEQYF. The CDR3, as DNA: TGTGCCAGCAGCCACGGGACTAGCGGGAACTACGAGCAGTACTTC.